This TCR beta chain is from a study of blood T cell repertoires in COVID-19. Background on the study: Sites in the United States, Italy and Spain provided acute and convalescent COVID-19 samples.

Original processing methods: Reference gene primer amplification in the assay estimated nucleated cell counts. Assay: immunoSEQ multiplex PCR; the TCRdb copy retains only in-frame clones and omits some. V, J and clone size derive from that table, while D and trimming were established from the DNA sequence. The table shows over 70,000 clones, with 70% to 90% occurring only once. Per germline, CDR1 SNHLY and CDR2 FYNNEI. V lost 6 bases, J lost 2 bases, and 11 bases lay in between. The CDR3 consists of 14 residues. This chain connects TRBV2 to TRBJ1-5, with unresolved D. Material for sequencing was peripheral blood. This sequence originates from a woman of 80 years or more with acute or convalescent COVID-19. CDR3 in amino acids: CASSPIPGNQPQHF. The CDR3 DNA follows: TGTGCCAGCAGCCCGATTCCGGGCAATCAGCCCCAGCATTTT.